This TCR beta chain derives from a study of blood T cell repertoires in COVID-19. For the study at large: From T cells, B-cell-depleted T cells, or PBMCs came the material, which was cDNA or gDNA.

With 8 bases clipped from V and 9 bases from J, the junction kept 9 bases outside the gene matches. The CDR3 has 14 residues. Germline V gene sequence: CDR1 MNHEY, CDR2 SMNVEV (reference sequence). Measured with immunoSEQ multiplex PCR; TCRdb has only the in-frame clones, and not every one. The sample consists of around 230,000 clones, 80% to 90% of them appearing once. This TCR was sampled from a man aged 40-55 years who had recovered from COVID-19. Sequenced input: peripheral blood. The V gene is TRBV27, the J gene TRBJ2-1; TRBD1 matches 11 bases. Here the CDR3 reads CASFGPGQGVEQFF. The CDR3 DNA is TGTGCCAGCTTCGGACCGGGACAGGGGGTTGAGCAGTTCTTC.